The T cell receptor beta chain under discussion was sequenced for a study of blood T cell repertoires in COVID-19 (dated by TCRdb to about 2020). Regarding the complete study: Collaborator samples came from the United States, Italy and Spain and covered acute and convalescent phases of COVID-19. A de-identified subject ID, COVID-19 status, age in years and sex were almost always included in the sample metadata. The repertoires were released in a freely available public database intended as a resource for research on the immune response to SARS-CoV-2. Where HLA class I and class II types were available, the types were taken from metadata supplied by the sample provider, not from assay-based typing. Deeply sampled blood TCRbeta repertoires from subjects exposed to, actively infected with, or recovered from COVID-19 were included in the dataset. Samples came from the ongoing ImmuneRACE study (first 160 participants) plus 1,254 subjects from 6 global collaborators. The prospective study material was composed of cDNA or gDNA derived from T cells, B-cell-depleted T cells, or PBMCs.

TCRbeta CDR3 regions were amplified from genomic DNA using the immunoSEQ Assay, a bias-controlled multiplex PCR. The study's own analysis went as follows. Nucleated cell counts per sample were estimated from amplification of reference gene primers within the assay. Sequence reads were collapsed and filtered to measure the absolute abundance of every unique TCRbeta CDR3 rearrangement. For each sample, productive Simpson clonality was calculated as the square root of Simpson's diversity index over productive rearrangements. Not all clones reach the TCRdb copy of this immuneACCESS table, which keeps in-frame sequences only. Checked studies attribute under half of the gap to unresolved V genes and leave the rest unexplained. For V, J and clone size, that table is used; D and trimming come from the DNA. Present in this sample are roughly 130,000 clones, about 85% of which were seen just once. The ten largest clones take up 1.9% of the sample.

General study outcomes and caveats: How much clinical and demographic metadata was included differed by source and by participant, and the metadata was provided uncurated.

Each collaborating institution followed its own protocols to collect whole blood in K2EDTA tubes. For TCRbeta analysis, collaborators shipped samples in one of three forms: frozen whole blood, isolated PBMCs, or DNA extracted from either of those sample types. This clone was recorded a few times. The clone's antigen remains unknown. Per-nucleotide qualities are absent, and no much larger clonotype sits a single base away. The receptor was derived from a man aged 65 to 79 with acute or convalescent COVID-19. Specimen: peripheral blood.

The sequenced DNA: TGCGCCAGCAGCCAAGTGGCGGGGAGCTCCTACAATGAGCAGTTCTTC. Protein translation: CASSQVAGSSYNEQFF. The V gene is TRBV4-1 and the J gene is TRBJ2-1, and possibly TRBD2, on 6 matching bases. The CDR3 spans 16 residues, from the cysteine through the phenylalanine. Only the CDR3 region is kept as DNA, spanning 48 bases read in frame from base 1. Trimming removed 1 base from V and 0 bases from J, leaving 10 bases between the germline ends. From a lookup of the germline V gene, CDR1 and CDR2 are MGHRA and YSYEKL.